In this sample, the clone carrying this T cell receptor (beta chain) turned up a few times. Its antigen is still unknown. This entry comes from a study of response to subunit inactivated influenza vaccine. Study-level points and caveats: Every seasonal influenza vaccination brings in few new T cells, the authors suggested.

The V end was cut by 6 bases, the J end by 8 bases, with 10 bases between. The CDR3 loop spans 11 amino acids. Germline V gene data show CDR1 as MNHEY and CDR2 as SVGEGT. Each CDR3 protein gets one entry after TCRdb re-called the RT-PCR reads with MiXCR. The table lists 550,000 to 800,000 distinct CDR3 sequences, 15% to 17% of them singletons. This clonotype was sampled from a man aged 50 to 59 who received an inactivated influenza vaccine. The sample in question was PBMCs from blood, obtained 11 to 12 days after vaccination. The chain uses TRBV6-2 or TRBV6-3 and TRBJ1-1; no firm D call. CDR3 residues: CASSFNGEAFF. DNA for the CDR3: TGTGCCAGCAGCTTTAACGGGGAAGCTTTCTTT.